Following are 7 T cell receptor beta chains from one sample sequenced in a study of siplizumab effects on memory and regulatory T cells. Measured with immunoSEQ multiplex PCR; TCRdb has only the in-frame clones, and not every one. The sample has roughly 100,000 clones, roughly 91% seen once; the top ten hold approximately 0.32%. Sample: CD4+ T cells sorted from blood. These receptors were taken from a human donor in good health.

The chain joins TRBV11-3 to TRBJ1-4, with D unclear. Trimming stripped 5 bases from V and 5 bases from J, with 12 bases between. The CDR3 is made up of 14 amino acids. The germline V gene encodes CDR1 SGHNT and CDR2 YENEEA. The CDR3 DNA reads as TGTGCCAGCAGCCCAGACCGGGGAAATGAAAAACTGTTTTTT. Protein: CASSPDRGNEKLFF.

The J gene is TRBJ2-3, the V gene TRBV5-1; D unclear. The CDR3 loop spans 15 amino acids. V was shortened by 4 bases and J by 2 bases, with 14 bases between the two germline ends. CDR1 and CDR2 (germline): SGHRS, YFSETQ. CDR3 in amino acids: CASSPDGENTDTQYF. The CDR3 DNA follows: TGCGCCAGCAGCCCGGACGGAGAGAACACAGATACGCAGTATTTT.

The rearrangement uses TRBV29-1 and TRBJ1-1; a possible D gene is TRBD1 (6 bases). Trimming removed 6 bases from V and 5 bases from J, with 13 bases in between. CDR1 SQVTM and CDR2 ANQGSEA come from the germline V gene. The CDR3 is made up of 12 amino acids. CDR3 in amino acids: CSVAGEGTEAFF. The CDR3 DNA reads TGCAGCGTGGCAGGGGAGGGTACTGAAGCTTTCTTT.

The chain recombines TRBV7-8 with TRBJ1-5; weak D call: TRBD1 (6 bases). V gave up 5 bases and J gave up 7 bases, with 12 bases separating them. The CDR3 has 13 amino acids. Germline V gene sequence: CDR1 SGHVS, CDR2 FQNEAQ. As DNA, the CDR3 is TGTGCCAGCAGCCAGCACAGGGACCAGCCCCAGCATTTT. It yields the protein CASSQHRDQPQHF.

This rearrangement joins TRBV9 to TRBJ2-2; D tentatively reads TRBD1 or TRBD2 (5 bases each). Germline lookup yields CDR1 SGDLS and CDR2 YYNGEE. The V end was cut by 3 bases, the J end by 6 bases, with 18 bases between. The CDR3 totals 16 residues. Here the CDR3 reads CASSAGTALSPGELFF. In DNA, the CDR3 is TGTGCCAGCAGCGCTGGGACGGCCCTTTCCCCCGGGGAGCTGTTTTTT.

This clone was seen only a few times. This rearrangement joins TRBV30 to TRBJ2-1; 8 positions agree with TRBD1. The CDR3 has 15 residues. J was trimmed by 15 bases and V by 3 bases; bases with no gene match: 19. Germline lookup yields CDR1 GTSNPN and CDR2 SVGIG (reference sequence). CDR3 nucleotides: TGTGCCTGGAGCGGAGGCCCTACCAAGACAGGGGTCTCGTTCTTC. Translating gives CAWSGGPTKTGVSFF.

As DNA, the CDR3 is TGTGCCAGCAGCGTAGAAGCAGGGGGCATTACTGAAGCTTTCTTT. It specifies CASSVEAGGITEAFF. The J gene is TRBJ1-1, the V gene TRBV9; 8 bases are shared with TRBD1. This CDR3 is 15 amino acids long. Germline V gives CDR1 SGDLS, CDR2 YYNGEE. Trimming cost V 0 bases and J 5 bases; bases outside gene matches: 6.